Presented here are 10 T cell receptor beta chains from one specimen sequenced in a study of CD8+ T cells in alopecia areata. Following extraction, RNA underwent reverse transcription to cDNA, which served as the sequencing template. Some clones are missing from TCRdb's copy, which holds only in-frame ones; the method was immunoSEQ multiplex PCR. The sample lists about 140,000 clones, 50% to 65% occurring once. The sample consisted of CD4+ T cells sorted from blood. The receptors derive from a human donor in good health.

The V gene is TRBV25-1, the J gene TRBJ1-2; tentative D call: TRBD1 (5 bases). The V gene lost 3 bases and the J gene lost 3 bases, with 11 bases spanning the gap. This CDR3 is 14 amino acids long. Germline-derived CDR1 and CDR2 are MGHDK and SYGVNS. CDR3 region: CASSDRQGHYGYTF. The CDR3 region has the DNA TGTGCCAGCAGTGATCGGCAGGGCCACTATGGCTACACCTTC.

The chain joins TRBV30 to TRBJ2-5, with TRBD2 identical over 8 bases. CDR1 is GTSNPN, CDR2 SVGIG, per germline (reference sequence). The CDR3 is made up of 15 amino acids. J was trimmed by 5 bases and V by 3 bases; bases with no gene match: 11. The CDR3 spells CAWRTKRESSETQYF. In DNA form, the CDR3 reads TGTGCCTGGAGGACCAAGCGGGAGTCGTCGGAGACCCAGTACTTC. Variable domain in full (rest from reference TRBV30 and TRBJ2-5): SQTIHQWPATLVQPVGSPLSLECTVEGTSNPNLYWYRQAAGRGLQLLFYSVGIGQISSEVPQNLSASRPQDRQFILSSKKLLLSDSGFYLCAWRTKRESSETQYFGPGTRLLVL.

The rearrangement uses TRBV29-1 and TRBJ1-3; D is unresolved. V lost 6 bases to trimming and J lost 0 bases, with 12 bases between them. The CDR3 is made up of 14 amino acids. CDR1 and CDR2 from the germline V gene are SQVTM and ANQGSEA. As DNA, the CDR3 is TGCAGCGTGTCCGACACCGGCTCTGGAAACACCATATATTTT. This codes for CSVSDTGSGNTIYF.

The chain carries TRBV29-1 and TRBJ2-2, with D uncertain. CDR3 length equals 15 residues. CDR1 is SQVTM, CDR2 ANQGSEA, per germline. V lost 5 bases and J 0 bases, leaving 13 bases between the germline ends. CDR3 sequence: CSVRLGISNTGELFF. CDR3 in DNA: TGCAGCGTTCGCTTGGGGATCTCGAACACCGGGGAGCTGTTTTTT.

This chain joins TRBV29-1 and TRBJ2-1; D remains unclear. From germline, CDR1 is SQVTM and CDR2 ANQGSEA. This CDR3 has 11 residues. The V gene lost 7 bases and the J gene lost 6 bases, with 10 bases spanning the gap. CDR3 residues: CSAMGINEQFF. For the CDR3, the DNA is TGCAGCGCCATGGGCATCAATGAGCAGTTCTTC.

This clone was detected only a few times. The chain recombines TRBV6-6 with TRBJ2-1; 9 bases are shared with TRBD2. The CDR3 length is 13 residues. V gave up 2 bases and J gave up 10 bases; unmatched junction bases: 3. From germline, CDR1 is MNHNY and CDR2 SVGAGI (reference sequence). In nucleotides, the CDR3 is TGTGCCAGCAGTTACCTTCTAGCGGGGGAGCAGTTCTTC. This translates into CASSYLLAGEQFF.

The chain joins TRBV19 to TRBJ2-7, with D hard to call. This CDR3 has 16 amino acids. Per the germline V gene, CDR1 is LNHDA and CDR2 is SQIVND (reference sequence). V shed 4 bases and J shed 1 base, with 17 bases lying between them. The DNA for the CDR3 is TGTGCCAGTAGTAAAACCCGGACGGCTAGATCCTACGAGCAGTACTTC. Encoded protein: CASSKTRTARSYEQYF. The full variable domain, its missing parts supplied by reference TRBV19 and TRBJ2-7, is DGGITQSPKYLFRKEGQNVTLSCEQNLNHDAMYWYRQDPGQGLRLIYYSQIVNDFQKGDIAEGYSVSREKKESFPLTVTSAQKNPTAFYLCASSKTRTARSYEQYFGPGTRLTVT.

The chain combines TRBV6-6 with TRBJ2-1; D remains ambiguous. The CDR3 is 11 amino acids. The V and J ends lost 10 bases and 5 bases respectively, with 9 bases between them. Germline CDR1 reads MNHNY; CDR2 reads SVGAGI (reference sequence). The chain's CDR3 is CATSAHNEQFF. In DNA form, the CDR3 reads TGTGCCACCTCCGCCCACAATGAGCAGTTCTTC.

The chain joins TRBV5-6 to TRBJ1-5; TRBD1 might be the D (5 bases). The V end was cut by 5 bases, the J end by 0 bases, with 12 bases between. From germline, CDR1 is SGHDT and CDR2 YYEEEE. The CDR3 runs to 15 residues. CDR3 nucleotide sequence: TGTGCCAGCAGTCCAAGGACACCTAGCAATCAGCCCCAGCATTTT. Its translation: CASSPRTPSNQPQHF.

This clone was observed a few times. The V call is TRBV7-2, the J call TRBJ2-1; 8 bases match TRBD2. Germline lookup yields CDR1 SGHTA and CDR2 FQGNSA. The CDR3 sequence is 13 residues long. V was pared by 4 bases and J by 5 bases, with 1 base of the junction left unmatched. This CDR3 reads CASSSTSDNEQFF. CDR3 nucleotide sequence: TGTGCCAGCAGCTCGACTAGCGACAATGAGCAGTTCTTC.